A single sample gave rise to the 17 T cell receptor beta chains below, sequenced in a study of OX40 agonist ivuxolimab in advanced cancers. The repertoire was sequenced with immunoSEQ multiplex PCR; TCRdb's copy has only in-frame clones and lacks some. The sample contains tens of thousands of clones, nearly 90% of which appear only once. The specimen comprised CD4+ or CD8+ T cells sorted from blood, sampled in a trial of the OX40 agonist ivuxolimab. Receptor source: an adult with an advanced solid tumor such as melanoma, head and neck, liver or kidney cancer.

Only a few counts were recorded for this clone. This chain joins TRBV4-3 and TRBJ2-7; D is possibly TRBD1 (6 bases). The CDR3 is made up of 14 amino acids. The germline CDR1 and CDR2 sequences are LGHNA and YSLEER. V lost 2 bases and J lost 5, with 13 bases in between. CDR3 in DNA: TGCGCCAGCAGCCAACAACAGGGCTTCGACGAGCAGTACTTC. Residues: CASSQQQGFDEQYF.

The chain links TRBV11-2 to TRBJ1-1; TRBD1 might be the D (5 bases). The CDR3 is 15 amino acids. With 4 bases removed from V and 7 bases from J, the gap between germline ends came to 19 bases. CDR1 is SGHAT and CDR2 is FQNNGV in the germline V gene. CDR3 residues: CASSSNGGGTREAFF. The CDR3, as DNA: TGTGCCAGCAGCTCCAATGGGGGGGGGACCCGTGAAGCTTTCTTT.

CDR3 nucleotide sequence: TGTGCCAGCAGCTTAGAAAAGGGGACCCTAGCCAAAAACATTCAGTACTTC. This translates into CASSLEKGTLAKNIQYF. The rearrangement links TRBV7-9 to TRBJ2-4, with D perhaps assigned TRBD1 or TRBD2 (5 bases each). V shed 1 base and J shed 0 bases, with 13 bases lying between them. CDR1 and CDR2 (germline): SEHNR, FQNEAQ (reference sequence). The length of the CDR3 is 17 residues.

This clone was seen once. The rearrangement links TRBV12-1 to TRBJ2-2; whether TRBD1, the table's D call, matches the DNA was not checked. TRBV12-1 represents a pseudogene. This CDR3 contains 14 residues. CDR3 amino acids: CASSHDRGGGELFF. The CDR3 DNA reads TGTGCCAGCAGCCACGACAGGGGAGGCGGGGAGCTGTTTTTT.

The chain combines TRBV6-1 with TRBJ2-7; TRBD1 matches at 10 bases. This CDR3 is 15 amino acids long. Trimming removed 6 bases from V and 4 bases from J; junction bases left unmatched: 9. Germline V CDR1 and CDR2: MNHNS, SASEGT. Here the CDR3 DNA reads TGTGCCAGCAGGGCGACAGGGGGCCTAGGATACGAGCAGTACTTC. It translates to CASRATGGLGYEQYF.

This chain uses TRBV7-9 with TRBJ2-1; a weak D match, TRBD1 (5 bases). This CDR3 comprises 15 residues. The V gene's germline CDR1 is SEHNR and CDR2 FQNEAQ (reference sequence). V lost 5 bases and J lost 1, with 12 bases in between. The CDR3: CASSPTQGSYNEQFF. The CDR3 region has the DNA TGTGCCAGCAGCCCCACCCAGGGTTCCTACAATGAGCAGTTCTTC.

V usage is TRBV7-2 and J usage is TRBJ2-1, with D unclear. This CDR3 has 15 amino acids. Trimming took off 2 bases at V and 0 bases at J, with 8 bases between the two ends. Germline V gives CDR1 SGHTA, CDR2 FQGNSA. CDR3 amino acids: CASSLYRNSYNEQFF. The CDR3 coding sequence is TGTGCCAGCAGCTTATATCGGAACTCCTACAATGAGCAGTTCTTC.

This clone was found once. The V call is TRBV4-1, the J call TRBJ2-2; no definite D call. The CDR3 loop spans 15 amino acids. CDR1 is MGHRA, CDR2 YSYEKL, per germline. Trimming left V 3 bases short and J 3 bases short, with 11 bases between. The CDR3 DNA sequence: TGCGCCAGCAGCCAGGGCGAAGTAGACACCGGGGAGCTGTTTTTT. Translating gives CASSQGEVDTGELFF.

This clone was counted a single time. V usage is TRBV7-2 and J usage is TRBJ1-5; TRBD1 is a possible D gene (5 bases). This CDR3 comprises 14 residues. The V gene lost 3 bases and the J gene lost 2 bases, with 8 bases spanning the gap. Germline CDR1 reads SGHTA; CDR2 reads FQGNSA. The CDR3 region has the DNA TGTGCCAGCAGCTTGTGGGACGGCAATCAGCCCCAGCATTTT. Protein: CASSLWDGNQPQHF.

The chain combines TRBV18 with TRBJ2-7; D call uncertain. The CDR3 loop spans 18 amino acids. In germline, CDR1 is KGHSH, CDR2 LQKENI. With 2 bases removed from V and 0 bases from J, the gap between germline ends came to 20 bases. Written as DNA, the CDR3 is TGTGCCAGCTCACCAGTTTCGACGGGTATCGTTTTCTCCTACGAGCAGTACTTC. Protein sequence: CASSPVSTGIVFSYEQYF.

This clone occurred once. The V call is TRBV4-3, the J call TRBJ1-2; D not certain. V was trimmed by 4 bases and J by 4 bases, leaving 13 bases between them. CDR3 length: 14 amino acids. The germline V gene has CDR1 LGHNA and CDR2 YSLEER. CDR3 region: CASSPTPIGYGYTF. As DNA, the CDR3 is TGCGCCAGCAGCCCGACCCCAATAGGCTATGGCTACACCTTC.

The V gene is TRBV18, the J gene TRBJ2-5; D may be TRBD1 or TRBD2 (6 bases each). CDR3 length: 14 amino acids. Per the germline V gene, CDR1 is KGHSH and CDR2 is LQKENI. Trimming pared 6 bases from V and 5 bases from J, leaving 16 bases between. The DNA of the CDR3 is TGTGCCAGCTCCCCCGGGGGCTTGTTGGAGACCCAGTACTTC. As protein: CASSPGGLLETQYF.

The V and J genes are TRBV19 and TRBJ1-6; maybe TRBD1 (5 bases). The V end lost 9 bases, the J end lost 5 bases, and 14 bases lay between the germline ends. This CDR3 region has 14 residues. Germline CDR1 LNHDA, CDR2 SQIVND (reference sequence). For the CDR3, the DNA is TGTGCCAGCTATGGGAGGGACCATAATTCACCCCTCCACTTT. Translation: CASYGRDHNSPLHF.

The V call is TRBV25-1, the J call TRBJ1-2; D unresolved. CDR3 length equals 13 residues. Germline V CDR1 and CDR2: MGHDK, SYGVNS. Trimming removed 2 bases at V and 8 bases at J, with 12 bases between. Here the CDR3 DNA reads TGTGCCAGCAGTGAAGGCGGGGTTCACGGCTACACCTTC. It specifies CASSEGGVHGYTF.

The chain is built from TRBV6-5 and TRBJ2-7; D may match TRBD1 or TRBD2 (5 bases each). Germline loops: CDR1 MNHEY, CDR2 SVGAGI. The CDR3 is 15 amino acids. Trimming removed 6 bases at V and 2 bases at J, with 17 bases between. The CDR3 DNA follows: TGTGCCAGCAGGCCCCCCGGGACGGCGACCTACGAGCAGTACTTC. This gives the protein CASRPPGTATYEQYF.

This clone is a singleton in its sample. The chain is built from TRBV7-9 and TRBJ1-1; D is perhaps TRBD1 (5 bases). The CDR3 spans 11 residues. Germline CDR1 SEHNR, CDR2 FQNEAQ (reference sequence). Trimming stripped 5 bases from V and 10 bases from J, with 11 bases between. The CDR3 coding sequence is TGTGCCAGCAGCGCGGGGGGGACAGCTTTCTTT. It specifies CASSAGGTAFF. The full variable domain, rest sourced from reference TRBV7-9 and TRBJ1-1, is DTGVSQNPRHKITKRGQNVTFRCDPISEHNRLYWYRQTLGQGPEFLTYFQNEAQLEKSRLLSDRFSAERPKGSFSTLEIQRTEQGDSAMYLCASSAGGTAFFGQGTRLTVV.

This chain joins TRBV10-3 and TRBJ1-1; D unresolved. In germline, CDR1 is ENHRY, CDR2 SYGVKD. Between the trimmed V and J ends, which lost 5 bases and 4 bases, there was a span of 11 bases. This CDR3 has 13 residues. CDR3 amino acids: CAISLQTGTEAFF. CDR3 nucleotide sequence: TGTGCCATCAGTCTCCAGACCGGCACTGAAGCTTTCTTT.